This T cell receptor beta chain was sequenced during a study of OX40 agonist ivuxolimab in advanced cancers. In terms of the full investigation: Ivuxolimab, which targeted the costimulatory receptor OX40 (CD134), was an agonistic, fully human IgG2 monoclonal antibody. Intravenous ivuxolimab was administered to patients every 2 weeks at six dose levels: 0.01, 0.1, 0.3, 1.5, 3 and 10 mg/kg. Of the approximately 54 dose-escalation patients, hepatocellular carcinoma was present in about 19, melanoma in approximately 15, renal cell carcinoma in 9 and head and neck cancer in 9. In the dose-escalation cohort, roughly 80% of patients were male, and the mean age was roughly 60 years, with a range of roughly 20 to 80. Patients were allowed to have had prior anti-PD-1, anti-PD-L1 or anti-CTLA-4 therapy, and 40% to 45% of the dose-escalation patients had been treated with checkpoint inhibitors. Partial responses occurred in three dose-escalation patients, of whom one had hepatocellular carcinoma and two had cutaneous melanoma. Peripheral TCRbeta sequencing was intended to test whether TCR sequence diversity was altered and clonal T-cell expansion was caused by ivuxolimab. The monotherapy dose-escalation portion (N of about 52 patients) of the phase I ivuxolimab trial is reported in the paper.

As regards this clone: Its specific antigen is unknown. Base qualities are missing; no much larger clone stands one base away.

For sequencing of the TCRbeta CDR3 region, genomic DNA was extracted from the sorted cells. The immunoSEQ Assay was used for sequencing of TCRbeta CDR3 regions. The clones in this table, taken by TCRdb from immuneACCESS, are in-frame only. Not every clone is retained; where verified, under half of the shortfall comes from an unresolved V gene, and the cause of the rest is unknown. Counted in this sample were around 40,000 clones; roughly 90% of them appeared once. The top ten clonotypes cover about 12% of the sample. Points the paper makes about the study in general: Low levels of normalized T-cell clonal expansion were also seen in some patients who did not respond. Partial responders in the 0.1-3.0 mg/kg groups had among the lowest normalized peripheral clonal expansion, especially among CD8+ T cells. At doses of 0.1 to 3.0 mg/kg, clonal expansion of both CD4+ and CD8+ T cells in blood was seen between baseline and week 6. The antigen specificity of the peripheral T cells that underwent clonal expansion was not determined. After ivuxolimab, CD8+ T cells had more expanded clones than CD4+ T cells on average.

Patients with a history of autoimmune disease or receiving systemic immunosuppression were excluded from the trial. Peripheral blood for TCR sequencing was collected from all dose cohorts at baseline, on cycle 4 day 1, and on cycle 7 day 1. Samples were obtained from an open-label, multicenter, first-in-human phase I dose-escalation trial of ivuxolimab. Adults with locally advanced or metastatic melanoma, renal cell, hepatocellular, or head and neck squamous cell carcinoma were enrolled in the trial. Before TCR sequencing, CD4+ T cells and CD8+ T cells from peripheral blood were sorted into separate populations. Sequences SGHAT (CDR1) and FQNNGV (CDR2) are obtained from the germline V gene. Clipping removes 1 base from V and 4 bases from J, with 3 as the unmatched junction base count. From its cysteine to its phenylalanine, the CDR3 spans 14 amino acids. Only the CDR3 part of the read is kept: 42 bases, read in frame from the first base.

The V gene is TRBV11-2 and the J gene is TRBJ1-2, with 7 junctional bases fitting TRBD1. The source material was CD4+ or CD8+ T cells sorted from blood, sampled in a trial of the OX40 agonist ivuxolimab. The receptor was isolated from an adult with an advanced solid tumor such as melanoma, head and neck, liver or kidney cancer. The CDR3 region reads CASSLGQGSYGYTF. The sequence in DNA is TGTGCCAGCAGCTTAGGACAGGGAAGCTATGGCTACACCTTC.